Shown below are 7 T cell receptor beta chains from a single sample sequenced in a study of TIL therapy for anti-PD-1-resistant metastatic lung cancer. This was the immunoSEQ v3 assay. Using immunoSEQ multiplex PCR, the repertoire was profiled, and TCRdb retains in-frame clones only, with some absent. The table has more than 45,000 clones, around 87% seen once; the top ten hold 2.6%. Noted time point: pre-treatment sample, taken before nivolumab and TIL therapy. The material was blood, obtained at baseline. Source of these receptors: a person aged 25 to 80 with non-small cell lung cancer.

J is TRBJ2-1 and V is TRBV30; 8 positions match TRBD2. After removal of 3 bases from V and 0 bases from J, the junction contained 10 bases not matched to a gene. The CDR3 extends over 17 amino acids. Looked up from germline, CDR1 is GTSNPN and CDR2 is SVGIG (reference sequence). The CDR3 is CAWRAAGGLSSYNEQFF. The CDR3 coding sequence is TGTGCCTGGAGGGCCGCGGGGGGCCTAAGCTCCTACAATGAGCAGTTCTTC.

The genes are TRBV3-1 (or the pseudogene TRBV3-2) and TRBJ2-3, with 9 nucleotides matching TRBD1. Germline V lookup: CDR1 LGHDT, CDR2 YNNKEL (reference sequence). The CDR3 contains 13 residues. Losses at the gene ends were 4 bases for V and 13 bases for J; bases not matched to a gene: 9. The CDR3 spells CASSPSTTGGEYF. For the CDR3, the DNA is TGTGCCAGCAGCCCATCCACGACAGGGGGGGAGTATTTT.

The V gene is TRBV5-1, the J gene TRBJ2-5; tentative D call: TRBD1 (5 bases). The CDR3 length is 13 residues. Germline CDR1 is SGHRS and CDR2 is YFSETQ. V was clipped by 0 bases and J by 10 bases, with 13 bases between them. CDR3 coding DNA: TGCGCCAGCAGCTTGGCCTCACAGGTTGACCAGTACTTC. Its translation is CASSLASQVDQYF.

This sequence joins TRBV5-1 and TRBJ1-1; no clear D gene. Deletions cut 4 bases from V and 4 bases from J, with 11 bases between. The CDR3 has 13 residues. Per germline, CDR1 SGHRS and CDR2 YFSETQ. In nucleotides, the CDR3 is TGCGCCAGCAGCATCGGAGAGCGCACTGAAGCTTTCTTT. It yields the protein CASSIGERTEAFF.

The genes are TRBV6-2 or TRBV6-3 and TRBJ2-2; D unclear. V lost 3 bases and J lost 6, with 14 bases in between. Germline V gives CDR1 MNHEY, CDR2 SVGEGT. The CDR3 is 15 amino acids. The CDR3 here is CASSYRTRVPGELFF. CDR3 DNA sequence: TGTGCCAGCAGTTATAGAACTCGAGTCCCCGGGGAGCTGTTTTTT.

The V gene is TRBV24-1, the J gene TRBJ1-5; 8 positions agree with TRBD1. The CDR3 is 16 amino acids. Germline values: CDR1 KGHDR, CDR2 SFDVKD. J lost 3 bases, V lost 7 bases, and 10 bases had no gene match. In DNA form, the CDR3 reads TGTGCCACCAGCGCCCGACAGGGGACATCCAATCAGCCCCAGCATTTT. This sequence encodes CATSARQGTSNQPQHF.

This clone was seen a handful of times. The genes are TRBV11-2 and TRBJ1-2; D gene uncertain. CDR3 length: 15 amino acids. Germline V gene lookup returns CDR1 SGHAT and CDR2 FQNNGV. V shed 0 bases and J shed 4 bases, with 12 bases lying between them. The CDR3 DNA reads as TGTGCCAGCAGCTTAGATAGTGTCCAAGGCTATGGCTACACCTTC. Protein product: CASSLDSVQGYGYTF.